The 26 T cell receptor beta chains presented below share a single source sample, sequenced in a study of T cells in Graves' hyperthyroidism and ophthalmopathy. From RNA transcripts, TCR beta CDR3 regions were amplified. Primed by the HTBI set, a first-round RT-PCR was run on the TCR CDR3. One entry per CDR3 protein, called by TCRdb with MiXCR from the multiplex PCR reads. The sample includes more than 650,000 distinct CDR3 sequences, 12% to 15% of them seen just once. The specimen was blood. All receptors come from a woman under 30 with Graves' hyperthyroidism.

This clonotype has ten or more counts. This rearrangement joins TRBV7-2 to TRBJ2-2, with TRBD1 matching over 9 bases. The germline gives CDR1 SGHTA, CDR2 FQGNSA. CDR3 length equals 17 residues. V lost 2 bases and J lost 8; bases outside the gene matches: 12. CDR3 bases: TGTGCCAGCAGCTTATCCCCCCCGGACAGGGGAGGTGGGGAGCTGTTTTTT. This translates into CASSLSPPDRGGGELFF.

This clonotype was recorded many times. The gene calls are TRBV11-2 and TRBJ2-3; possibly TRBD2 for D (6 bases). The V end was cut by 5 bases, the J end by 8 bases, with 17 bases between. Germline V gene lookup returns CDR1 SGHAT and CDR2 FQNNGV. The CDR3 totals 14 residues. The CDR3, as DNA: TGTGCCAGCAGCCCAGATAGCGGTGTCGGTACGCAGTATTTT. This translates into CASSPDSGVGTQYF.

This clonotype appeared many times. The chain uses TRBV11-3 and TRBJ2-7; D is unresolved. In germline, CDR1 is SGHNT, CDR2 YENEEA. The CDR3 is 14 residues long. Trimming removed 1 base from V and 1 base from J, with 8 bases in between. CDR3 coding DNA: TGTGCCAGCAGCTTAGGCGACGGGTCCTACGAGCAGTACTTC. Translating gives CASSLGDGSYEQYF.

There are a few counts of this clonotype. The CDR3 coding sequence is TGCAGTGCTACTAGGGGGGGGGGCGAGACCCAGTACTTC. It translates to CSATRGGGETQYF. The chain couples TRBV20-1 to TRBJ2-5, with a tentative D call TRBD2 (7 bases). The CDR3 has 13 residues. Trimming shortened V by 4 bases and J by 5 bases, and 14 bases separated the two germline ends. The germline CDR1 and CDR2 sequences are DFQATT and SNEGSKA (reference sequence).

A few counts support this clonotype. V and J are TRBV20-1 and TRBJ2-3, with TRBD2 matching 8 bases. The CDR3 loop spans 12 amino acids. V shed 6 bases, J shed 2 bases, and the junction held 1 base outside the gene matches. Germline CDR1 is DFQATT and CDR2 is SNEGSKA (reference sequence). The CDR3 DNA reads as TGCAGTGCCGGGAGGGCCACAGATACGCAGTATTTT. It encodes CSAGRATDTQYF.

In its sample, this clonotype was seen many times. The J gene is TRBJ2-4, the V gene TRBV2; no firm D call. Germline values: CDR1 SNHLY, CDR2 FYNNEI. The V and J ends lost 6 bases and 1 base respectively, with 13 bases between them. The CDR3 has 15 amino acids. The CDR3 DNA reads as TGTGCCAGCAGACAAGGAGTAGGGGCCAAAAACATTCAGTACTTC. Amino acid sequence: CASRQGVGAKNIQYF.

V usage is TRBV6-1 and J usage is TRBJ2-2, with D tentatively TRBD2 (6 bases). This CDR3 has 15 residues. CDR1 is MNHNS and CDR2 is SASEGT in the germline V gene. V was trimmed by 6 bases and J by 5 bases, leaving 16 bases between them. The CDR3 region has the DNA TGTGCCAGCAGCCCCATGGGGGGATGGACCGGGGAGCTGTTTTTT. Its translation is CASSPMGGWTGELFF.

The rearrangement links TRBV6-2 or TRBV6-3 to TRBJ2-1, with 12 bases lining up with TRBD2. The ends lost 6 bases at V and 3 bases at J; junction bases unmatched: 6. CDR1 is MNHEY, CDR2 SVGEGT, per germline. The CDR3 is made up of 16 amino acids. CDR3 amino acids: CASSQGLAGIYNEQFF. DNA for the CDR3: TGTGCCAGCAGCCAAGGACTAGCGGGGATCTACAATGAGCAGTTCTTC.

A word on this clonotype: An end of the junction does not agree with germline; a read error may underlie this. The CDR3 region has the DNA TGTACCAGCAGCAGAGGGGACGGGCTTAACTATGGCTACACCTTC. Protein: CTSSRGDGLNYGYTF. This rearrangement joins TRBV9 to TRBJ1-2; tentatively, D is TRBD1 (5 bases). Germline CDR1 reads SGDLS; CDR2 reads YYNGEE. The CDR3 loop spans 15 amino acids. The full variable domain, in which reference TRBV9 and TRBJ1-2 provide the parts outside the CDR3, is DSGVTQTPKHLITATGQRVTLRCSPRSGDLSVYWYQQSLDQGLQFLIQYYNGEERAKGNILERFSAQQFPDLHSELNLSSLELGDSALYFCTSSRGDGLNYGYTFGSGTRLTVV.

This CDR3 reads CASSGARFDTEAFF. CDR3 bases: TGTGCCAGCAGTGGTGCTCGGTTTGACACTGAAGCTTTCTTT. The genes are TRBV6-2 or TRBV6-3 and TRBJ1-1; D uncertain. With 5 bases removed from V and 3 bases from J, the gap between germline ends came to 13 bases. There are 14 residues in the CDR3. Per the germline V gene, CDR1 is MNHEY and CDR2 is SVGEGT.

V is TRBV19 and J is TRBJ1-5, with D uncertain. Germline V lookup: CDR1 LNHDA, CDR2 SQIVND (reference sequence). V lost 2 bases to trimming and J lost 3 bases, with 14 bases between them. This CDR3 has 16 residues. CDR3 coding DNA: TGTGCCAGTAGTATACCCAATCAGTGGGCCAATCAGCCCCAGCATTTT. Translated: CASSIPNQWANQPQHF.

This clonotype was found many times. The V call is TRBV5-1, the J call TRBJ1-1, with a tentative D call TRBD1 (6 bases). This CDR3 has 14 amino acids. The germline gives CDR1 SGHRS, CDR2 YFSETQ. V gave up 1 base and J gave up 3 bases, with 10 bases separating them. CDR3 protein: CASSLIGGHTEAFF. The CDR3 region has the DNA TGCGCCAGCAGCTTGATAGGGGGGCACACTGAAGCTTTCTTT.

This clonotype was counted only a few times. V is TRBV4-2 and J is TRBJ2-3; 9 positions agree with TRBD1. The V and J ends lost 3 bases and 7 bases, in that order; junction bases with no gene match: 11. Per the germline V gene, CDR1 is LGHNA and CDR2 is YNFKEQ. This CDR3 has 16 amino acids. CDR3 DNA sequence: TGTGCCAGCAGCCAGAACCGGGACAGGGTCAGCTATACGCAGTATTTT. Translating it yields CASSQNRDRVSYTQYF.

This clonotype has at least ten counts. V usage is TRBV27 and J usage is TRBJ2-1, with TRBD2 identical over 13 bases. V was pared by 6 bases and J by 6 bases, with 5 bases of the junction left unmatched. This CDR3 region has 15 residues. Germline CDR1 MNHEY, CDR2 SMNVEV (reference sequence). This chain's CDR3 is CASSARTSGSNEQFF. DNA for the CDR3: TGTGCCAGCAGCGCCCGGACTAGCGGGAGCAATGAGCAGTTCTTC.

The table lists this clonotype with many counts. The chain links TRBV20-1 to TRBJ2-3, with a possible D match to TRBD2 (6 bases). Per the germline V gene, CDR1 is DFQATT and CDR2 is SNEGSKA (reference sequence). The length of the CDR3 is 14 residues. The ends were cut back, 6 bases at V and 6 bases at J, with 19 bases in the middle. CDR3 sequence: CSATRRALGDTQYF. CDR3 sequence (DNA): TGCAGTGCCACCAGGAGGGCCCTCGGGGATACGCAGTATTTT.

The chain combines TRBV30 with TRBJ2-7, with 8 bases lining up with TRBD1. This CDR3 spans 13 amino acids. Germline CDR1 and CDR2: GTSNPN and SVGIG (reference sequence). The V gene end was trimmed by 7 bases and the J gene end by 3 bases; junction bases not matched to a gene: 8. CDR3: CAFRAGGYYEQYF. The CDR3, as DNA: TGTGCCTTTCGGGCAGGGGGCTACTACGAGCAGTACTTC.

This clonotype was counted at least ten times. The CDR3 coding sequence is TGTGCCAGCAGGCAACTAGCGGGAGGGTCTTACGAGCAGTACTTC. Amino acid sequence: CASRQLAGGSYEQYF. The chain employs TRBV6-1 and TRBJ2-7; 13 bases align to TRBD2. CDR3 length: 15 residues. Germline trimming cut 6 bases from V and 4 bases from J; bases unmatched to any gene: 6. The germline V gene has CDR1 MNHNS and CDR2 SASEGT.

This clonotype appeared many times. V gene TRBV13 combines with J gene TRBJ2-7, with 13 bases that match TRBD2. CDR1 and CDR2 (germline): PRHDT, FYEKMQ (reference sequence). This CDR3 comprises 15 residues. The J segment lost 3 bases and the V segment lost 4 bases, leaving 3 bases of the junction unmatched. DNA of the CDR3: TGTGCCAGCAGCTGCCGGACTAGCGGGAGCTACGAGCAGTACTTC. The encoded protein is CASSCRTSGSYEQYF.

Notes on this clonotype: A much larger clone is a single base away; this may be a read error. The chain is built from TRBV3-1 and TRBJ1-2, with D perhaps TRBD1 (6 bases). Per the germline V gene, CDR1 is LGHDT and CDR2 is YNNKEL (reference sequence). The V end lost 1 base, the J end lost 3 bases, and 9 bases lay between the germline ends. This CDR3 comprises 14 residues. As DNA, the CDR3 is TGTGCCAGCAGCCAAGGTTCAGGGGACTATGGCTACACCTTC. Protein product: CASSQGSGDYGYTF.

This clonotype was picked up a small number of times. V usage is TRBV7-9 and J usage is TRBJ1-1, with D possibly matching TRBD1 (6 bases). CDR1 and CDR2 from the germline V gene are SEHNR and FQNEAQ (reference sequence). V lost 1 base and J 6 bases, leaving 24 bases between the germline ends. The CDR3 sequence is 18 residues long. CDR3 amino acids: CASSLVWGLSAGYAEAFF. CDR3 bases: TGTGCCAGCAGCTTAGTGTGGGGGCTGTCAGCGGGTTACGCTGAAGCTTTCTTT. Based on the CDR3 plus reference TRBV7-9 and TRBJ1-1, the full variable domain is DTGVSQNPRHKITKRGQNVTFRCDPISEHNRLYWYRQTLGQGPEFLTYFQNEAQLEKSRLLSDRFSAERPKGSFSTLEIQRTEQGDSAMYLCASSLVWGLSAGYAEAFFGQGTRLTVV.

This clonotype was seen ten or more times. This chain connects TRBV6-1 to TRBJ2-7; 8 bases fit TRBD2. Germline loops: CDR1 MNHNS, CDR2 SASEGT. The V segment lost 6 bases and the J segment 9 bases; nucleotides outside the gene matches: 10. The CDR3 totals 13 residues. The CDR3 loop reads CASRPQTSAGQYF. The DNA for the CDR3 is TGTGCCAGCAGACCCCAGACTAGCGCAGGGCAGTACTTC.

Only a few counts were recorded for this clonotype. The CDR3 region is CASSEMILDQPQHF. The CDR3 nucleotides are TGTGCCAGCAGTGAAATGATTTTAGATCAGCCCCAGCATTTT. V usage is TRBV25-1 and J usage is TRBJ1-5; D not resolved. Germline values: CDR1 MGHDK, CDR2 SYGVNS. This CDR3 contains 14 residues. Deletions cut 2 bases from V and 5 bases from J, with 10 bases between.

This clonotype was seen a handful of times. The chain links TRBV15 to TRBJ1-4; no clear D gene. The V end was cut by 7 bases, the J end by 7 bases, with 13 bases between. Per germline, CDR1 LNHNV and CDR2 YYDKDF (reference sequence). The CDR3 contains 13 residues. Written as DNA, the CDR3 is TGTGCCACCACCCCCAACCCGGGTGAAAAACTGTTTTTT. Translation gives CATTPNPGEKLFF.

This clonotype was recorded at least ten times. At one end, the junction sequence differs from germline, possibly due to a read error. This chain joins TRBV2 and TRBJ1-1, with D possibly TRBD1 on 6 matching bases. CDR3 length equals 14 residues. Germline loops: CDR1 SNHLY, CDR2 FYNNEI. As DNA, the CDR3 is TGTGCCAGCAGAGAAGAACCCGGGACACCTGAAGCTTTCTTT. Amino acids: CASREEPGTPEAFF.

V usage is TRBV4-2 and J usage is TRBJ1-1, with D unresolved. Per germline, CDR1 LGHNA and CDR2 YNFKEQ. This CDR3 is 14 amino acids long. Trimming shortened V by 4 bases and J by 0 bases, and 9 bases separated the two germline ends. The CDR3 here is CASSRRGLNTEAFF. The CDR3 DNA sequence: TGTGCCAGCAGCCGTCGGGGTTTGAACACTGAAGCTTTCTTT.

In this sample, this clonotype turned up many times. The chain recombines TRBV18 with TRBJ2-3; possible D gene TRBD1, 5 bases. Trimming removed 6 bases from V and 6 bases from J, with 16 bases in between. This CDR3 is 14 amino acids long. Per germline, CDR1 KGHSH and CDR2 LQKENI. The CDR3 DNA follows: TGTGCCAGCTCTACCTGGGGCCGAGAGGATACGCAGTATTTT. Translation gives CASSTWGREDTQYF.